Here is one TCR beta chain with its context. Its antigen is currently not known. Base qualities are not provided; no much larger clone lies one nucleotide away. These data come from a study of technical replicates of blood from a handful of donors (dated by TCRdb to about 2017). The CDR3 spans 13 residues, from the cysteine through the phenylalanine. The read is trimmed to its CDR3 DNA, 39 bases read in frame from base 1. Trimmed from V: 3 bases; trimmed from J: 4 bases; junction bases lacking a gene match: 2. CDR1 and CDR2, per the germline V gene, are SQVTM and ANQGSEA. To prepare the library, the immunoSEQ multiplex PCR assay was applied. Not all clones reach the TCRdb copy of this immuneACCESS table, which keeps in-frame sequences only. Checked studies attribute under half of the gap to unresolved V genes and leave the rest unexplained. The sample table shows approximately 76,000 clones, and over 75% are seen once. The biggest ten clones account for less than 0.3% of the sample.

Here the chain combines TRBV29-1 and TRBJ1-2; 10 nucleotides in the junction match TRBD1. Sequenced material: T cells isolated from PBMCs. The receptor's source is a human donor in good health. Read as DNA, the sequence is TGCAGCGTTGAGAGACAGGGGGCCTATGGCTACACCTTC. This translates into CSVERQGAYGYTF. The full variable domain, completed from the reference TRBV29-1 and TRBJ1-2 proteins outside the CDR3, reads SAVISQKPSRDICQRGTSLTIQCQVDSQVTMMFWYRQQPGQSLTLIATANQGSEATYESGFVIDKFPISRPNLTFSTLTVSNMSPEDSSIYLCSVERQGAYGYTFGSGTRLTVV.